Each of the 32 T cell receptor beta chains below was sequenced from the same sample in a study of blood T cell repertoires in COVID-19. Some clones are missing from TCRdb's copy, which holds only in-frame ones; the method was immunoSEQ multiplex PCR. The table has under 250,000 clones, under 90% seen once. The specimen sequenced was PBMCs or T cells enriched from blood (not recorded which). These receptors were taken from a woman in her thirties with acute COVID-19.

V usage is TRBV19 and J usage is TRBJ2-3, with TRBD1 matching 7 bases. CDR1 and CDR2 from the germline V gene are LNHDA and SQIVND (reference sequence). The CDR3 consists of 16 residues. V lost 4 bases, J lost 1 base, and 8 bases stayed unmatched. CDR3 protein: CASSTGQLSGTDTQYF. The CDR3 DNA reads TGTGCCAGTAGTACGGGACAGCTAAGCGGCACAGATACGCAGTATTTT.

The V gene is TRBV28, the J gene TRBJ2-7, with D hard to call. Trimming took 7 bases from V and 0 from J, leaving 16 bases between them. The CDR3 sequence is 15 residues long. Germline V gene data show CDR1 as MDHEN and CDR2 as SYDVKM. The CDR3, as DNA: TGTGCCAGCACCACCGGTGCAGGTCGCTCCTACGAGCAGTACTTC. It specifies CASTTGAGRSYEQYF.

This clone has more than one count but fewer than ten. J is TRBJ1-6 and V is TRBV7-2, with D tentatively TRBD1 (5 bases). This CDR3 spans 14 amino acids. The germline V gene has CDR1 SGHTA and CDR2 FQGNSA. Trimming left V 5 bases short and J 8 bases short, with 13 bases between. CDR3 residues: CASSPDSFDSPLHF. The CDR3 DNA is TGTGCCAGCAGCCCCGACAGTTTTGATTCACCCCTCCACTTT. Variable domain in full (rest from reference TRBV7-2 and TRBJ1-6): GAGVSQSPSNKVTEKGKDVELRCDPISGHTALYWYRQSLGQGLEFLIYFQGNSAPDKSGLPSDRFSAERTGGSVSTLTIQRTQQEDSAVYLCASSPDSFDSPLHFGNGTRLTVT.

The chain is built from TRBV6-5 and TRBJ2-7; TRBD2 agrees at 12 bases. From germline, CDR1 is MNHEY and CDR2 SVGAGI. V was clipped by 4 bases and J by 0 bases; unmatched bases: 4. The CDR3 is made up of 16 amino acids. CDR3 sequence (DNA): TGTGCCAGCAGTTTGGGGACTAGCGGGCTCTCCTACGAGCAGTACTTC. It is translated as CASSLGTSGLSYEQYF.

The chain has TRBV7-2 and TRBJ1-2; D gene uncertain. The CDR3 is 13 residues long. Germline V CDR1 and CDR2: SGHTA, FQGNSA. The germline V and J ends were trimmed by 0 bases and 5 bases, with 7 bases remaining between them. The CDR3 nucleotides read TGTGCCAGCAGCTTAGCGCTCAGTTATGGCTACACCTTC. Translation gives CASSLALSYGYTF.

The genes are TRBV9 and TRBJ2-7; D gene uncertain. V was cut by 4 bases and J by 4 bases, with 9 bases left in between. CDR3 size: 12 residues. From germline, CDR1 is SGDLS and CDR2 YYNGEE. In DNA form, the CDR3 reads TGTGCCAGCAGCAACACCGATTACGAGCAGTACTTC. Translation: CASSNTDYEQYF. The entire variable domain, with the rest obtained from reference TRBV9 and TRBJ2-7, is as follows: DSGVTQTPKHLITATGQRVTLRCSPRSGDLSVYWYQQSLDQGLQFLIQYYNGEERAKGNILERFSAQQFPDLHSELNLSSLELGDSALYFCASSNTDYEQYFGPGTRLTVT.

Here the CDR3 DNA reads TGTGCCAGCAGCTCGCCGACAGGGGCCACCGGGGAGCTGTTTTTT. Amino acids: CASSSPTGATGELFF. J is TRBJ2-2 and V is TRBV11-3; 8 positions agree with TRBD1. Germline V gene lookup returns CDR1 SGHNT and CDR2 YENEEA. Trimming cost V 4 bases and J 4 bases; bases outside gene matches: 5. The CDR3 contains 15 residues.

This chain uses TRBV25-1 with TRBJ2-4; 8 nucleotides align to TRBD2. Germline V gene lookup returns CDR1 MGHDK and CDR2 SYGVNS. The CDR3 sequence is 17 residues long. V was pared by 2 bases and J by 2 bases, with 8 bases of the junction left unmatched. The CDR3 sequence: CASSEAYSGATKNIQYF. Written as DNA, the CDR3 is TGTGCCAGCAGTGAAGCCTATAGCGGGGCAACCAAAAACATTCAGTACTTC.

The chain carries TRBV3-1 (or the pseudogene TRBV3-2) and TRBJ2-1; 12 bases agree with TRBD2. CDR1 and CDR2 from the germline V gene are LGHDT and YNNKEL (reference sequence). V lost 1 base, J lost 4 bases, and 11 bases stayed unmatched. This CDR3 comprises 19 residues. The CDR3 nucleotides are TGTGCCAGCAGCCAAGTCGGGAGACGGACTAGCGGGGTTTACAATGAGCAGTTCTTC. Protein sequence: CASSQVGRRTSGVYNEQFF.

Remarks on this clone: Other nucleotide sequences from this sample produce the same CDR3. This chain connects TRBV28 to TRBJ1-2; no reliable D call. The germline V and J ends were trimmed by 1 base and 1 base, with 7 bases remaining between them. CDR1 is MDHEN, CDR2 SYDVKM, per germline. The CDR3 totals 14 residues. The CDR3 nucleotides are TGTGCCAGCAGTTTATTAGCGGGTAACTATGGCTACACCTTC. Protein product: CASSLLAGNYGYTF.

The V and J genes are TRBV4-3 and TRBJ2-3; 9 nucleotides line up with TRBD1. CDR1 LGHNA and CDR2 YSLEER come from the germline V gene. The CDR3 contains 15 residues. The V and J ends lost 4 bases and 3 bases, in that order; junction bases with no gene match: 5. The CDR3 loop is CASSPGTGQTDTQYF. As DNA, the CDR3 is TGCGCCAGCAGCCCCGGGACAGGGCAGACAGATACGCAGTATTTT.

The chain carries TRBV13 and TRBJ2-7; perhaps TRBD1 as D (6 bases). This CDR3 has 14 amino acids. Germline assignment: CDR1 PRHDT and CDR2 FYEKMQ (reference sequence). Between the trimmed V and J ends, which lost 4 bases and 5 bases, there was a span of 15 bases. The CDR3 DNA is TGTGCCAGCAGCTCGCCCTCAGGGGCTAACGAGCAGTACTTC. Translated, it gives CASSSPSGANEQYF.

The chain uses TRBV7-2 and TRBJ1-4; D is possibly TRBD1 (5 bases). This CDR3 is built from 14 residues. The germline CDR1 and CDR2 sequences are SGHTA and FQGNSA. With 4 bases removed from V and 3 bases from J, the gap between germline ends came to 9 bases. CDR3 amino acids: CASSSGVSNEKLFF. CDR3 DNA sequence: TGTGCCAGCAGCTCGGGGGTGTCTAATGAAAAACTGTTTTTT.

The chain uses TRBV27 and TRBJ2-7, with no clear D. Germline CDR1 and CDR2: MNHEY and SMNVEV (reference sequence). V lost 2 bases and J lost 0, with 8 bases in between. This CDR3 has 14 amino acids. The CDR3 region is CASSLHFSSYEQYF. The DNA for the CDR3 is TGTGCCAGCAGTTTACACTTTAGCTCCTACGAGCAGTACTTC.

This chain links TRBV6-5 with TRBJ1-6; D is uncertain. The CDR3 sequence is 15 residues long. Germline V gives CDR1 MNHEY, CDR2 SVGAGI. V shed 1 base and J shed 5 bases, with 9 bases lying between them. For the CDR3, the DNA is TGTGCCAGCAGTTACTTCGGGTCTGATAATTCACCCCTCCACTTT. It codes for CASSYFGSDNSPLHF.

The V gene is TRBV21-1, the J gene TRBJ1-1; TRBD1 was called by the table and not checked on the DNA. TRBV21-1 has pseudogene status. CDR3 size: 17 residues. The CDR3 here is CASSKGVTGAPITEAFF. CDR3 bases: TGTGCCAGCAGCAAAGGAGTGACAGGGGCCCCCATCACTGAAGCTTTCTTT.

The CDR3 is CASRRTGGWRGYTF. The CDR3 DNA is TGTGCCAGCAGAAGGACAGGTGGCTGGCGTGGCTACACCTTC. The rearrangement uses TRBV6-5 and TRBJ1-2, with 7 bases that match TRBD1. Germline assignment: CDR1 MNHEY and CDR2 SVGAGI. The CDR3 sequence is 14 residues long. V shed 6 bases and J 7 bases; nucleotides not matched to a gene: 11.

On this clone itself: The same CDR3 can be traced to other DNA sequences in this sample. This chain connects TRBV19 to TRBJ2-7, with TRBD1 identical over 8 bases. Per the germline V gene, CDR1 is LNHDA and CDR2 is SQIVND (reference sequence). The trim removed 8 bases at V and 2 bases at J, leaving 5 bases unmatched. The CDR3 loop spans 13 amino acids. CDR3 sequence reads: CASGSQGAYEQYF. The CDR3 DNA reads as TGTGCCAGTGGTTCACAGGGGGCCTACGAGCAGTACTTC.

The V and J genes are TRBV18 and TRBJ1-2, with a possible D match to TRBD1 (6 bases). Trimming cost V 8 bases and J 6 bases, with 22 bases left between them. The CDR3 loop spans 15 amino acids. Germline values: CDR1 KGHSH, CDR2 LQKENI. The CDR3 loop reads CASAGLLGHSDGYTF. The CDR3 coding sequence is TGTGCCAGCGCCGGGTTACTGGGACATTCGGATGGCTACACCTTC.

The V call is TRBV28, the J call TRBJ2-7; maybe TRBD1 (5 bases). Germline-derived CDR1 and CDR2 are MDHEN and SYDVKM. The CDR3 covers 13 residues. The V end lost 5 bases, the J end lost 3 bases, and 11 bases lay between the germline ends. The CDR3 protein is CASSQGTIYEQYF. The CDR3 coding sequence is TGTGCCAGCAGTCAGGGAACCATCTACGAGCAGTACTTC.

The chain has TRBV3-1 (or the pseudogene TRBV3-2) and TRBJ1-2; D is unclear. Germline-derived CDR1 and CDR2 are LGHDT and YNNKEL (reference sequence). The CDR3 has 12 amino acids. V shed 6 bases and J shed 5 bases, with 10 bases lying between them. CDR3: CASRTATYGYTF. The CDR3 DNA sequence: TGTGCCAGCAGAACAGCTACTTATGGCTACACCTTC.

This chain connects TRBV9 to TRBJ2-7; 9 bases align to TRBD2. There are 14 residues in the CDR3. The V gene's germline CDR1 is SGDLS and CDR2 YYNGEE. Losses at the gene ends were 4 bases for V and 3 bases for J; bases not matched to a gene: 5. CDR3 nucleotide sequence: TGTGCCAGCAGCCATAGAGCGGGGGGCTACGAGCAGTACTTC. As protein: CASSHRAGGYEQYF.

This chain links TRBV11-3 with TRBJ2-1; 10 bases align to TRBD2. The germline V gene encodes CDR1 SGHNT and CDR2 YENEEA. CDR3 length: 15 residues. The V gene end was trimmed by 3 bases and the J gene end by 8 bases; junction bases not matched to a gene: 7. DNA of the CDR3: TGTGCCAGCAGCTTGAAGCGGGGGGGCCAGGATGAGCAGTTCTTC. Its protein product is CASSLKRGGQDEQFF.

This clone was seen just once. Written as DNA, the CDR3 is TGTGCCAGCCAAGGGGCGCGGGGTGGAAACTACGAGCAGTACTTC. It codes for CASQGARGGNYEQYF. The chain carries TRBV2 and TRBJ2-7; D possibly corresponds to TRBD2 (6 bases). The V and J ends lost 8 bases and 3 bases respectively, with 20 bases between them. Germline lookup yields CDR1 SNHLY and CDR2 FYNNEI. The CDR3 consists of 15 residues.

V usage is TRBV11-2 and J usage is TRBJ2-7, with a weak D call TRBD2 (5 bases). The V end was cut by 5 bases, the J end by 7 bases, with 18 bases between. The germline V gene has CDR1 SGHAT and CDR2 FQNNGV. This CDR3 contains 14 residues. CDR3 bases: TGTGCCAGCAGCCCCCTGGGGAGTAGCAGAGAGCAGTACTTC. It encodes CASSPLGSSREQYF.

The CDR3 loop reads CASSSAGITYEQYF. CDR3 DNA sequence: TGTGCCAGCAGCTCGGCGGGGATAACCTACGAGCAGTACTTC. This chain links TRBV7-9 with TRBJ2-7, with D possibly matching TRBD2 (6 bases). The CDR3 spans 14 residues. V was clipped by 4 bases and J by 2 bases, with 12 bases between them. CDR1 is SEHNR and CDR2 is FQNEAQ in the germline V gene (reference sequence).

The rearrangement links TRBV9 to TRBJ2-5; 7 bases fit TRBD1. Germline CDR1 and CDR2: SGDLS and YYNGEE. V shed 4 bases, J shed 0 bases, and the junction held 9 bases outside the gene matches. This CDR3 is built from 16 residues. CDR3 residues: CASSTRQGLYQETQYF. The CDR3 bases are TGTGCCAGCAGCACCCGACAGGGTCTCTACCAAGAGACCCAGTACTTC.

Only a few counts were recorded for this clone. The chain carries TRBV9 and TRBJ2-7, with 7 bases fitting TRBD1. This CDR3 is 14 amino acids long. Germline V lookup: CDR1 SGDLS, CDR2 YYNGEE. J lost 2 bases, V lost 4 bases, and 6 bases had no gene match. The CDR3 nucleotides read TGTGCCAGCAGCCCCTGGGACAGCACCTACGAGCAGTACTTC. Its translation: CASSPWDSTYEQYF.

The rearrangement joins TRBV6-2 or TRBV6-3 to TRBJ2-1, with 9 bases aligning to TRBD2. V dropped 0 bases and J dropped 3; count of bases not matched to a gene: 6. Germline V gives CDR1 MNHEY, CDR2 SVGEGT. The CDR3 runs 17 residues. CDR3 sequence (DNA): TGTGCCAGCAGTTACTCCGGAGCGGGGGGACTCTACAATGAGCAGTTCTTC. Its translation is CASSYSGAGGLYNEQFF.

The J gene is TRBJ2-7, the V gene TRBV6-1, with 8 bases aligning to TRBD2. Per the germline V gene, CDR1 is MNHNS and CDR2 is SASEGT. V shed 0 bases and J 4 bases; nucleotides not matched to a gene: 8. The CDR3 totals 16 residues. CDR3 residues: CASSEAHHGGAYEQYF. CDR3 DNA: TGTGCCAGCAGTGAAGCGCATCACGGGGGGGCTTACGAGCAGTACTTC.

V and J are TRBV18 and TRBJ2-3; no definite D call. The V end was cut by 0 bases, the J end by 2 bases, with 9 bases between. Germline V gene sequence: CDR1 KGHSH, CDR2 LQKENI. The CDR3 has 15 amino acids. In nucleotides, the CDR3 is TGTGCCAGCTCACCACCGTGGAGCAACACAGATACGCAGTATTTT. Residues: CASSPPWSNTDTQYF.

The table lists this clone with a few counts. The gene calls are TRBV9 and TRBJ1-6; possible D gene TRBD1, 5 bases. Germline-derived CDR1 and CDR2 are SGDLS and YYNGEE. V shed 1 base and J shed 9 bases, with 11 bases lying between them. The CDR3 runs to 14 residues. CDR3 region: CASSVKQGGSPLHF. In DNA form, the CDR3 reads TGTGCCAGCAGCGTAAAGCAGGGCGGTTCACCCCTCCACTTT.